This T cell receptor (beta chain) was identified in a study of regulatory T cells in long-lasting Graves disease (dated by TCRdb to the early 2020s). With respect to the entire study: Antithyroid drugs had been taken for less than 3 months by newly diagnosed Graves' disease patients. This study used TCR sequencing and RNA sequencing of peripheral blood to compare persistent Graves' disease patients against newly diagnosed Graves' disease patients. The study took place in China and was registered as a clinical trial. TCR sequencing covered roughly 13 persistent and roughly 20 newly diagnosed Graves' disease patients, around 33 samples in total.

This clonotype was seen only a few times. Its antigen target is currently unknown. The input lacks base qualities; no much larger clone sits a single base away. Measured from the cysteine to the phenylalanine, the CDR3 is 13 residues long. The CDR3 DNA has 39 bases and is translated from base 1. CDR1 SGHDN and CDR2 FVKESK were looked up in the germline V gene. The junction carries 7 bases between V and J, which are trimmed by 4 bases and 4 bases respectively. Results the study describes overall, beyond this receptor: Sequencing and analysis were restricted to the TCR beta chain. The authors acknowledged the small sample size as a limitation that may reduce accuracy. Persistent disease showed preferential use of TRBV28, TRBJ1-2 and TRBJ2-5, whereas newly diagnosed disease favored TRBV20-1 and TRBJ2-1. Only peripheral blood was studied, because thyroid tissue, the primary lesion, was inaccessible. Patients with persistent disease shared more public clonotypes (about 3,000) than newly diagnosed patients did (approximately 1,000). Compared with newly diagnosed patients, patients with persistent Graves' disease had lower TCR Shannon entropy and fewer highly expanded clones, which suggests clonal expansion.

The library was obtained by multiplex PCR. The reads were generated on an Illumina HiSeq 4000. iRepertoire HTBI primers and Arm-PCR amplification of CDR3 regions were used to construct TCR beta libraries. PCR products were gel purified before sequencing. As for the original processing: A total of around 66 TRBV and 14 TRBJ segments were identified across samples and were used for gene usage analysis of CDR3 amino acid clonotypes. Filtered high-quality paired reads were merged into contigs using COPE and FqMerger. Contigs were aligned with BLAST to IMGT TRBV, TRBD and TRBJ reference genes, and CDR3 was defined per IMGT. Any clonotype with a frequency above 0.1% was counted as a highly expanded clone. Shannon entropy was used to measure repertoire diversity, and the Gini coefficient was used to measure V-J evenness. Public clonotypes were defined as clonotypes shared by more than one individual. The public sequencing data were trimmed at Q25 with fastp and processed into clonotypes with MiXCR by TCRdb, which kept only in-frame beta chains. One record per CDR3 amino acid sequence lists the most common genes and DNA. V and J calls and clone size were set by TCRdb, not the authors. The sample table shows around 420,000 distinct CDR3 sequences, and around 15% are seen once. The top ten constitute about 20% of the sample.

The time point tag for this specimen amounts to: newly diagnosed GD, antithyroid drugs for less than 3 months. For both TCR sequencing and RNA sequencing, RNA was extracted from PBMCs in TRIzol. Graves' disease was diagnosed according to American Thyroid Association guidelines. Recruitment of patients was carried out at an endocrinology department in Xi'an, China. From each patient, approximately 9 milliliters of peripheral blood was collected into an EDTA anticoagulant tube. Ficoll Paque Plus density gradient separation was used to isolate PBMCs, and no additional T cell sorting was done. RNA quality was checked with an Agilent 2100 Bioanalyzer and agarose gel, and concentration with a NanoDrop 2000.

This TCR derives from a female donor with Graves disease. This receptor chain uses TRBV14 and TRBJ2-2; no D gene can be assigned with confidence. The material sequenced was peripheral blood mononuclear cells (PBMCs), taken at new diagnosis, from a patient treated with antithyroid drugs. For the CDR3, the sequence is CASSLEVTGELFF. The base sequence is TGTGCCAGCAGCCTCGAGGTCACCGGGGAGCTGTTTTTT.